The source of this T cell receptor (beta chain) is a study of T cell responses to AZD1222 COVID-19 vaccine. This clone was picked up a small number of times. Antigen unknown. Produced via immunoSEQ multiplex PCR; TCRdb's table is partial and in-frame only. Altogether some 200,000 clones are present, roughly 93% being singletons, with the ten largest covering 0.99%. The study's findings and limits: The CD4 TCRs associated with vaccination extended across spike and predominated at 160-218 and 743-854. The donor group comprised mostly white British people and more females; the analysis possibly underestimated clonal diversity. None of the repertoires were sampled until the peak T cell response had passed. Two doses of AZD1222 preceded a rise in Spike-specific TCR breadth and depth.

The CDR3 is 15 amino acids. Germline CDR1 and CDR2: SGHDN and FVKESK. Trimming at V came to 4 bases and at J to 4 bases, leaving 9 bases not matched to a gene. The chain is built from TRBV14 and TRBJ1-2; 7 nucleotides agree with TRBD1. This receptor was obtained from an adult in good health. This specimen consisted of peripheral blood, obtained on day 0 of AZD1222 vaccination. The CDR3 bases are TGTGCCAGCAGCCCAGGGACAGACGGGTCCTATGGCTACACCTTC. Translation gives CASSPGTDGSYGYTF.